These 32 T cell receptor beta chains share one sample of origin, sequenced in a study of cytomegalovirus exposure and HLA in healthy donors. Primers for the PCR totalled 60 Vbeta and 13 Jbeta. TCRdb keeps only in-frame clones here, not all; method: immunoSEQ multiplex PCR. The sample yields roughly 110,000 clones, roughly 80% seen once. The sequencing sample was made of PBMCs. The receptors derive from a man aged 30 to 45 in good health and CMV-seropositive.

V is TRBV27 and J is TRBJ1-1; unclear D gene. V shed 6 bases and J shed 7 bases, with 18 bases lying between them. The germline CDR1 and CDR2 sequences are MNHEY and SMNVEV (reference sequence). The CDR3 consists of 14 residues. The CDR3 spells CASRAAGGNGEAFF. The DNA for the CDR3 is TGTGCCAGCAGAGCAGCGGGAGGGAACGGTGAAGCTTTCTTT.

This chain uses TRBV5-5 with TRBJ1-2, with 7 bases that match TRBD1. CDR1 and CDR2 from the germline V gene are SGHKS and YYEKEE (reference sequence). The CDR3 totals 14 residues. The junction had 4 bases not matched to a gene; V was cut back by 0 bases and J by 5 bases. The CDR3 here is CASSLAGTAYGYTF. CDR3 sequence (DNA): TGTGCCAGCAGCTTGGCCGGGACAGCTTATGGCTACACCTTC.

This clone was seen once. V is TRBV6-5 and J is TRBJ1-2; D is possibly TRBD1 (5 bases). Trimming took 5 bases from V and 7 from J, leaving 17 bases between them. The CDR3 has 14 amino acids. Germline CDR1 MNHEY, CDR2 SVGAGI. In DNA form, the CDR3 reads TGTGCCAGCAGTGAATTTGGGCAGGGCCGTGGCTACACCTTC. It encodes CASSEFGQGRGYTF.

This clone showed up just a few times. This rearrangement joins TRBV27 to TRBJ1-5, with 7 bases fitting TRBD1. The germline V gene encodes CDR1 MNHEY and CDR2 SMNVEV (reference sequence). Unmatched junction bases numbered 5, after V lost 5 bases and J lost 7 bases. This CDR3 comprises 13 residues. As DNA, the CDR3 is TGTGCCAGCAGTCCGACAGGGCAACAGCCCCAGCATTTT. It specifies CASSPTGQQPQHF.

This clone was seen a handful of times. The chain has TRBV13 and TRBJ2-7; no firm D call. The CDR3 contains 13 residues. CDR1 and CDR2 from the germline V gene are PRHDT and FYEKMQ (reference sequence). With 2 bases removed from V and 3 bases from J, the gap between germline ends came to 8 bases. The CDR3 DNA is TGTGCCAGCAGCTTAATCGGTGACTACGAGCAGTACGTC. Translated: CASSLIGDYEQYV.

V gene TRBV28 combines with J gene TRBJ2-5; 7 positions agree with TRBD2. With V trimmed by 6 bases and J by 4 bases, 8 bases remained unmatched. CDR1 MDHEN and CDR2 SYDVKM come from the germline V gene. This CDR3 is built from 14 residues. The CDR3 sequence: CASSPPQRGETQYF. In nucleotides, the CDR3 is TGTGCCAGCAGCCCCCCCCAGCGGGGAGAGACCCAGTACTTC.

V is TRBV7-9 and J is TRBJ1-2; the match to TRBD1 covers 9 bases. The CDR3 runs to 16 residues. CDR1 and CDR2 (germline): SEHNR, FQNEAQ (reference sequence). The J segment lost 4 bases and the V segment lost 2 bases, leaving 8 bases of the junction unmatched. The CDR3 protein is CASSLSAWGQGYGYTF. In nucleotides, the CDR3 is TGTGCCAGCAGCTTATCGGCTTGGGGACAGGGCTATGGCTACACCTTC.

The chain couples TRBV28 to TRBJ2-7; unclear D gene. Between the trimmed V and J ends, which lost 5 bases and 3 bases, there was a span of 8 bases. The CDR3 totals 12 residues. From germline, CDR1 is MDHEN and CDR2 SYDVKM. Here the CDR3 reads CASSPPRYEQYF. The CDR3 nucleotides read TGTGCCAGCAGTCCCCCCCGCTACGAGCAGTACTTC. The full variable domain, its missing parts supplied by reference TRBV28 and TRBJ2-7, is DVKVTQSSRYLVKRTGEKVFLECVQDMDHENMFWYRQDPGLGLRLIYFSYDVKMKEKGDIPEGYSVSREKKERFSLILESASTNQTSMYLCASSPPRYEQYFGPGTRLTVT.

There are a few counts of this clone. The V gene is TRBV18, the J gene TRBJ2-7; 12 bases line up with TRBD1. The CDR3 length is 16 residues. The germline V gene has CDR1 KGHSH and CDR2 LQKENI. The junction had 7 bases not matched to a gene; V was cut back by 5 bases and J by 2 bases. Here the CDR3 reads CASSSAGTGGTYEQYF. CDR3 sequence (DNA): TGTGCCAGCTCAAGCGCCGGGACAGGGGGCACCTACGAGCAGTACTTC.

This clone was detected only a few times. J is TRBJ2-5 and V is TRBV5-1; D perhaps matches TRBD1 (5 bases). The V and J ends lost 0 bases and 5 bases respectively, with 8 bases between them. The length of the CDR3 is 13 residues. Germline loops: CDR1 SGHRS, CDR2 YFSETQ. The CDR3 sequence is CASSLDYRETQYF. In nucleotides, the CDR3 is TGCGCCAGCAGCTTGGATTACAGGGAGACCCAGTACTTC.

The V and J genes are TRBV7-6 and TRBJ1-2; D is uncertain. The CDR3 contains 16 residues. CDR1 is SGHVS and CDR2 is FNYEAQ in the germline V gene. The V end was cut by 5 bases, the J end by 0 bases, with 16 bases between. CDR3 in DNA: TGTGCCAGCAGCCCCAGCTGGGTCGGGGCTAACTATGGCTACACCTTC. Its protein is CASSPSWVGANYGYTF.

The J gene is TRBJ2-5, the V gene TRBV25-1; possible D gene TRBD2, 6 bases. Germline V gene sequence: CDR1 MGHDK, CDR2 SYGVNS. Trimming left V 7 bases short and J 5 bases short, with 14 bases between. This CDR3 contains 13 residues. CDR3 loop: CASNVPGDETQYF. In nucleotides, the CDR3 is TGTGCCAGCAACGTGCCGGGGGACGAGACCCAGTACTTC.

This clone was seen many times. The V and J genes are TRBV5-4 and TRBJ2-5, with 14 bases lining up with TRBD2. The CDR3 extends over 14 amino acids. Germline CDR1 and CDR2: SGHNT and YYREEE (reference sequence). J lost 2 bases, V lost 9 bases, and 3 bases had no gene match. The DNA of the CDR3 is TGTGCCACCGGGACTAGCGGGAGTCAAGAGACCCAGTACTTC. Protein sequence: CATGTSGSQETQYF.

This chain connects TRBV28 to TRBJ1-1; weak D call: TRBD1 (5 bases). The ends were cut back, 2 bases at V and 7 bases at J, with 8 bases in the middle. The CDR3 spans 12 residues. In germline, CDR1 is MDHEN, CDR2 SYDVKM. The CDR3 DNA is TGTGCCAGCAGTTTACAGGGAAGTGAAGCTTTCTTT. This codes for CASSLQGSEAFF. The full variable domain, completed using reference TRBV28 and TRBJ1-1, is DVKVTQSSRYLVKRTGEKVFLECVQDMDHENMFWYRQDPGLGLRLIYFSYDVKMKEKGDIPEGYSVSREKKERFSLILESASTNQTSMYLCASSLQGSEAFFGQGTRLTVV.

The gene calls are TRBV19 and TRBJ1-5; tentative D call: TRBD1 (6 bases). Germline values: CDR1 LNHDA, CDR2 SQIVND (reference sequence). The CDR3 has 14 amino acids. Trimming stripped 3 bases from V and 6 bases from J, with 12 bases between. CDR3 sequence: CASSIQQGGQPQHF. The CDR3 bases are TGTGCCAGTAGTATCCAACAGGGCGGTCAGCCCCAGCATTTT.

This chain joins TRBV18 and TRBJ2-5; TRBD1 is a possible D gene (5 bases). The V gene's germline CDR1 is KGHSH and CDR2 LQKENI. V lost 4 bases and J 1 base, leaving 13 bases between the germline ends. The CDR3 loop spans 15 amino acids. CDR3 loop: CASSRYVDSQETQYF. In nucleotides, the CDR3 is TGTGCCAGCTCACGCTATGTCGACAGCCAAGAGACCCAGTACTTC.

The CDR3 sequence: CASSPLGTSGGNEQFF. CDR3 nucleotides: TGTGCCAGCAGCCCCCTCGGGACTAGCGGGGGCAATGAGCAGTTCTTC. This chain uses TRBV7-9 with TRBJ2-1; 14 bases map to TRBD2. V lost 5 bases and J lost 6; bases outside the gene matches: 6. The germline V gene has CDR1 SEHNR and CDR2 FQNEAQ (reference sequence). CDR3 length: 16 amino acids.

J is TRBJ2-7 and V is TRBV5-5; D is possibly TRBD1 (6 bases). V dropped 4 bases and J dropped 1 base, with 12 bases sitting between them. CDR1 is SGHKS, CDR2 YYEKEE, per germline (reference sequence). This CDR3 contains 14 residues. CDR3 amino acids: CASSMRTVSYEQYV. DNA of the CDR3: TGTGCCAGCAGCATGCGGACAGTGTCCTACGAGCAGTACGTC.

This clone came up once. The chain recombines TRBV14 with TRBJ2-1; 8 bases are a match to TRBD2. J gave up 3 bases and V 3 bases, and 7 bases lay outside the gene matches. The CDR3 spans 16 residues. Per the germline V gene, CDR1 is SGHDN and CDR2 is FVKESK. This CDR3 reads CASSQRPGGGYNEQFF. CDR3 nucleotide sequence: TGTGCCAGCAGCCAGCGCCCGGGAGGGGGCTACAATGAGCAGTTCTTC.

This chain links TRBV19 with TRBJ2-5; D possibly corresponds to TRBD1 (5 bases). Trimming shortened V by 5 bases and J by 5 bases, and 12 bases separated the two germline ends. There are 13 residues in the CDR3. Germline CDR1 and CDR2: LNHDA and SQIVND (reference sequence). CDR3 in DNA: TGTGCCAGTAGTCTCAGGGATGCGGAGACCCAGTACTTC. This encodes CASSLRDAETQYF.

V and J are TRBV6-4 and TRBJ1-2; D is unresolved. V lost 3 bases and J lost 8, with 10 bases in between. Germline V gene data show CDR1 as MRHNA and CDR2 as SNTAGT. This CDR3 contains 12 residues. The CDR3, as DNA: TGTGCCAGCAGTGAACCCGGGATCGGCTACACCTTC. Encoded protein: CASSEPGIGYTF.

CDR3 nucleotide sequence: TGTGCCAGCAGTGAAACTGGCGCAGGGGGAGTGGATACGCAGTATTTT. Its protein product is CASSETGAGGVDTQYF. This chain joins TRBV2 and TRBJ2-3; the match to TRBD1 covers 7 bases. Trimming took 2 bases from V and 6 from J; bases not matched to a gene: 11. The germline CDR1 and CDR2 sequences are SNHLY and FYNNEI. CDR3 length: 16 residues.

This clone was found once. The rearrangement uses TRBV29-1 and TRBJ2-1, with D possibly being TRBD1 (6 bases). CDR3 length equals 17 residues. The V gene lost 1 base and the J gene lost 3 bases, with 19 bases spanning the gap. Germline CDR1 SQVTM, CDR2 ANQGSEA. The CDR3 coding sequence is TGCAGCGTTGAAGGGGATCCCACAGGGACCGACTACAATGAGCAGTTCTTC. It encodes CSVEGDPTGTDYNEQFF.

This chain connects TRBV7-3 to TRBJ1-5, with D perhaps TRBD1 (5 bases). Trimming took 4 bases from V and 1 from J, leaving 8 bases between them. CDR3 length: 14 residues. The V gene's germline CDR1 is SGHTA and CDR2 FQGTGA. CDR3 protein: CASSYRQSNQPQHF. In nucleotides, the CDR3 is TGTGCCAGCAGCTATCGACAGAGCAATCAGCCCCAGCATTTT.

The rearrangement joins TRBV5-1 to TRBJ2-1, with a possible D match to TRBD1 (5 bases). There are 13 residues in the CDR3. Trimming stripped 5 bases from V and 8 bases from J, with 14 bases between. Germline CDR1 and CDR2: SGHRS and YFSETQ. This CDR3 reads CASRAIGVDEQFF. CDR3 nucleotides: TGCGCCAGCAGGGCGATAGGGGTGGATGAGCAGTTCTTC.

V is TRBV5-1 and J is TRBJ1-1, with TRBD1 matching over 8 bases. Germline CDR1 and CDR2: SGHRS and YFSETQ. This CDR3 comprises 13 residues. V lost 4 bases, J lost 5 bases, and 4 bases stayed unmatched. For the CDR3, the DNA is TGCGCCAGCAGCGCGGACAGGGAAACTGAAGCTTTCTTT. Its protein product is CASSADRETEAFF.

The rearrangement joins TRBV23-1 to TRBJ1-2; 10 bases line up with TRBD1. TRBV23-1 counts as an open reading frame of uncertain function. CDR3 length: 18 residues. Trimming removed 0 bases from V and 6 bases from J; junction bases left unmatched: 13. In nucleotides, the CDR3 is TGCGCCAGCAGTCAATCTCGAGACAGGAGACAGGGGGCGGATGGCTACACCTTC. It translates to CASSQSRDRRQGADGYTF.

The CDR3, as DNA: TGTGCCAGCGCCAAAGCAGGTGGCACAGATACGCAGTATTTT. Residues: CASAKAGGTDTQYF. This sequence joins TRBV9 and TRBJ2-3; unclear D gene. Trimming pared 7 bases from V and 1 base from J, leaving 13 bases between. The germline V gene encodes CDR1 SGDLS and CDR2 YYNGEE. This CDR3 spans 14 amino acids.

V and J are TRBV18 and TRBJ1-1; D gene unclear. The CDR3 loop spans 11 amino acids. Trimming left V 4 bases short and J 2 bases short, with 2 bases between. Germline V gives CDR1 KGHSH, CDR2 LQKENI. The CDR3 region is CASSLNTEAFF. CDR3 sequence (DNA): TGTGCCAGCTCACTAAACACTGAAGCTTTCTTT.

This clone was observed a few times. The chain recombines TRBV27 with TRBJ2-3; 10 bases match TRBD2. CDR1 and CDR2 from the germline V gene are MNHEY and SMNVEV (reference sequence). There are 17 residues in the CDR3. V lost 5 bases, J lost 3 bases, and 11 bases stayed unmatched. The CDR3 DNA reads TGTGCCAGCAGTCTTTCCTCTCTAGCGGGAGTGACAGATACGCAGTATTTT. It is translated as CASSLSSLAGVTDTQYF.

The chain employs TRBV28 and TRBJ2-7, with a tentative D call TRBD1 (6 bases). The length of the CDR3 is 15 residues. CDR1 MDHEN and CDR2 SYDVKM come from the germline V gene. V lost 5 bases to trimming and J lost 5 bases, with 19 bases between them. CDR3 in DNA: TGTGCCAGCAGTCTTACCCCCGACAGGAGCCACGAGCAGTACGTC. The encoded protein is CASSLTPDRSHEQYV.

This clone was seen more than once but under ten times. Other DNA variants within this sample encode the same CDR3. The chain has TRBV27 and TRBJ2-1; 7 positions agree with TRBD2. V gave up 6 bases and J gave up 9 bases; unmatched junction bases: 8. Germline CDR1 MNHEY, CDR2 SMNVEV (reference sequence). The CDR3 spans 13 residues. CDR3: CASSATSEGEQFF. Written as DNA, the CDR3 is TGTGCCAGCAGCGCAACTAGCGAGGGTGAGCAGTTCTTC.